Following are 9 T cell receptor beta chains from one sample sequenced in a study of vaccination and CD4 T cells after COVID-19. Treatment defined: approximately nine-day PBMC culture with coronavirus spike peptide pools or control peptides (ViraFEST assay). Their cognate antigens are unknown. Cultured CD4+ T cell DNA was sequenced using the Oncomine TCR Beta short-read assay. TCRdb used MiXCR to reprocess the PCR reads, holding one entry per CDR3 protein. The data show about 9,500 distinct CDR3 sequences, about 59% seen once. The sequencing sample was made of CD4+ T cells from blood, cultured in vitro. These receptors were collected from a human donor who had recovered from COVID-19.

The gene calls are TRBV5-1 and TRBJ1-5; 7 nucleotides line up with TRBD1. The CDR3 is 14 amino acids. With 4 bases clipped from V and 2 bases from J, the junction kept 3 bases outside the gene matches. In germline, CDR1 is SGHRS, CDR2 YFSETQ. The CDR3 DNA reads as TGCGCCAGCAGCGAGGGGACAGGCAATCAGCCCCAGCATTTT. This gives the protein CASSEGTGNQPQHF.

The J gene is TRBJ1-1, the V gene TRBV11-1, with D tentatively TRBD1 (5 bases). The germline CDR1 and CDR2 sequences are SGHAT and FQDESV (reference sequence). The CDR3 extends over 12 amino acids. Between the trimmed V and J ends, which lost 5 bases and 13 bases, there was a span of 17 bases. The CDR3 is CASSLQGSMGFF. For the CDR3, the DNA is TGTGCCAGCAGCCTTCAGGGATCTATGGGTTTCTTT.

The CDR3 spells CACKQGAGTNEQFF. The CDR3 DNA follows: TGTGCCTGTAAACAGGGGGCCGGTACCAATGAGCAGTTCTTC. This rearrangement joins TRBV30 to TRBJ2-1, with TRBD1 matching 9 bases. Germline lookup yields CDR1 GTSNPN and CDR2 SVGIG (reference sequence). The length of the CDR3 is 14 residues. V shed 6 bases and J 6 bases; nucleotides not matched to a gene: 9.

About this clonotype itself: Relative to the germline gene, one junction end is altered; a read error may explain this. This chain connects TRBV19 to TRBJ2-6; D remains ambiguous. Germline loops: CDR1 LNHDA, CDR2 SQIVND (reference sequence). This CDR3 is 14 amino acids long. CDR3 in amino acids: CARSTNSGANVLTF. The CDR3 region has the DNA TGTGCCAGAAGTACTAACTCTGGGGCCAACGTCCTGACTTTC.

The chain recombines TRBV20-1 with TRBJ2-3, with 7 bases identical to TRBD2. The length of the CDR3 is 16 residues. After removal of 0 bases from V and 6 bases from J, the junction contained 12 bases not matched to a gene. Germline V CDR1 and CDR2: DFQATT, SNEGSKA (reference sequence). The CDR3 loop is CSARDLASGGGDTQYF. The CDR3 DNA reads TGCAGTGCTAGAGATTTGGCTAGCGGCGGAGGGGATACGCAGTATTTT.

The chain couples TRBV20-1 to TRBJ1-4, with 8 bases that match TRBD1. The germline CDR1 and CDR2 sequences are DFQATT and SNEGSKA (reference sequence). V gave up 4 bases and J gave up 8 bases; unmatched junction bases: 0. CDR3 length: 11 amino acids. CDR3 sequence reads: CSATGGEKLFF. The CDR3 coding sequence is TGCAGTGCTACAGGGGGCGAAAAACTGTTTTTT.

This clonotype has more than one count but fewer than ten. The chain joins TRBV12-3 or TRBV12-4 to TRBJ1-6, with a weak D call TRBD1 (6 bases). This CDR3 spans 14 amino acids. Deletions cut 6 bases from V and 2 bases from J, with 8 bases between. As DNA, the CDR3 is TGTGCCAGCAGCCGGGACACCTATAATTCACCCCTCCACTTT. It yields the protein CASSRDTYNSPLHF.

This clonotype appeared a single time. This sequence joins TRBV30 and TRBJ2-7, with 13 bases matching TRBD2. There are 15 residues in the CDR3. Trimming took 4 bases from V and 4 from J; bases not matched to a gene: 7. CDR1 and CDR2 (germline): GTSNPN, SVGIG (reference sequence). CDR3 residues: CAWKIGLAGVYEQYF. The CDR3 nucleotides read TGTGCCTGGAAGATCGGACTAGCGGGAGTTTACGAGCAGTACTTC.

The chain carries TRBV20-1 and TRBJ1-5; 8 nucleotides align to TRBD1. Germline CDR1 and CDR2: DFQATT and SNEGSKA (reference sequence). V shed 6 bases, J shed 2 bases, and the junction held 18 bases outside the gene matches. The length of the CDR3 is 18 residues. The CDR3 bases are TGCAGTGCCTACACTCCGAGGACAGGGTATCTGGGCAATCAGCCCCAGCATTTT. It codes for CSAYTPRTGYLGNQPQHF.